The 14 T cell receptor beta chains presented below share a single source sample, sequenced in a study of cytomegalovirus exposure and HLA in healthy donors (dated by TCRdb to 2016 to 2017). Libraries were made using the immunoSEQ multiplex PCR assay. A mixture of 60 forward primers for TCR Vbeta segments and 13 reverse primers for TCR Jbeta segments was used in the multiplex PCR. What TCRdb holds here is the immuneACCESS table cut down to in-frame rearrangements. Part of the clones is not present; checked against another copy, under half of the missing clones reflect an unresolved V gene, and the others are unexplained. Recorded for this sample are 95,000 to 120,000 clones; under 90% of them occurred a single time. In total, the top ten clones hold around 2.3% of the sample. Sequenced: PBMCs. The receptors originated from a young woman in good health and CMV-seronegative.

The genes are TRBV5-4 and TRBJ1-2, with 11 bases identical to TRBD1. Germline CDR1 and CDR2: SGHNT and YYREEE (reference sequence). The V gene end was trimmed by 0 bases and the J gene end by 7 bases; junction bases not matched to a gene: 5. There are 15 residues in the CDR3. The CDR3 DNA is TGTGCCAGCAGCTTGGATTGGACAGGGGGCGGTGGCTACACCTTC. Its protein product is CASSLDWTGGGGYTF. Full variable domain (remainder filled in from reference TRBV5-4 and TRBJ1-2): ETGVTQSPTHLIKTRGQQVTLRCSSQSGHNTVSWYQQALGQGPQFIFQYYREEENGRGNFPPRFSGLQFPNYSSELNVNALELDDSALYLCASSLDWTGGGGYTFGSGTRLTVV.

V usage is TRBV2 and J usage is TRBJ1-3, with a tentative D call TRBD1 (5 bases). With 3 bases removed from V and 2 bases from J, the gap between germline ends came to 11 bases. CDR3 length: 15 amino acids. CDR1 is SNHLY, CDR2 FYNNEI, per germline. CDR3: CASSDQGSTGNTIYF. CDR3 in DNA: TGTGCCAGCAGTGACCAGGGATCGACTGGAAACACCATATATTTT.

The V call is TRBV6-5, the J call TRBJ1-5, with D unresolved. Between the trimmed V and J ends, which lost 2 bases and 0 bases, there was a span of 8 bases. This CDR3 is built from 15 residues. Germline CDR1 and CDR2: MNHEY and SVGAGI. The CDR3 bases are TGTGCCAGCAGTTACAGCGCCGGTAGCAATCAGCCCCAGCATTTT. It translates to CASSYSAGSNQPQHF.

The V call is TRBV11-2, the J call TRBJ2-7; D unresolved. V was cut by 5 bases and J by 4 bases, with 15 bases left in between. This CDR3 is 14 amino acids long. CDR1 and CDR2 (germline): SGHAT, FQNNGV. This CDR3 reads CASSTPKPGYEQYF. CDR3 DNA sequence: TGTGCCAGCAGCACTCCGAAGCCCGGGTACGAGCAGTACTTC. The whole variable domain, remainder taken from reference TRBV11-2 and TRBJ2-7, is EAGVAQSPRYKIIEKRQSVAFWCNPISGHATLYWYQQILGQGPKLLIQFQNNGVVDDSQLPKDRFSAERLKGVDSTLKIQPAKLEDSAVYLCASSTPKPGYEQYFGPGTRLTVT.

The V gene is TRBV5-1, the J gene TRBJ1-2, with D tentatively TRBD1 (5 bases). Trimming removed 0 bases from V and 6 bases from J, with 12 bases in between. The germline V gene encodes CDR1 SGHRS and CDR2 YFSETQ. The length of the CDR3 is 14 residues. CDR3 sequence (DNA): TGCGCCAGCAGCTTGGTTGCAGGGCCGGATGGCTACACCTTC. It is translated as CASSLVAGPDGYTF.

The chain joins TRBV27 to TRBJ1-6; 10 positions agree with TRBD1. There are 18 residues in the CDR3. The germline V gene has CDR1 MNHEY and CDR2 SMNVEV (reference sequence). With V trimmed by 7 bases and J by 0 bases, 9 bases remained unmatched. This CDR3 reads CASKGDRGKSSYNSPLHF. In DNA form, the CDR3 reads TGTGCCAGCAAAGGGGACAGGGGAAAGAGCTCCTATAATTCACCCCTCCACTTT.

V and J are TRBV11-3 and TRBJ2-1, with a tentative D call TRBD2 (5 bases). This CDR3 is 13 amino acids long. Germline V CDR1 and CDR2: SGHNT, YENEEA. V lost 1 base and J 5 bases, leaving 6 bases between the germline ends. CDR3 loop: CASSLGRNNEQFF. In nucleotides, the CDR3 is TGTGCCAGCAGCTTAGGGAGGAACAATGAGCAGTTCTTC.

This chain joins TRBV2 and TRBJ2-3; D perhaps matches TRBD1 (6 bases). Trimming shortened V by 5 bases and J by 7 bases, and 13 bases separated the two germline ends. The CDR3 totals 13 residues. Germline-derived CDR1 and CDR2 are SNHLY and FYNNEI. The CDR3 coding sequence is TGTGCCAGCAGTCGGGACACAGGTTATACGCAGTATTTT. Amino acid sequence: CASSRDTGYTQYF. The full variable domain, with the rest looked up from reference TRBV2 and TRBJ2-3, is EPEVTQTPSHQVTQMGQEVILRCVPISNHLYFYWYRQILGQKVEFLVSFYNNEISEKSEIFDDQFSVERPDGSNFTLKIRSTKLEDSAMYFCASSRDTGYTQYFGPGTRLTVL.

The gene calls are TRBV5-8 and TRBJ1-4; 9 bases are a match to TRBD1. Germline V gene lookup returns CDR1 SGHTS and CDR2 YDEGEE. The CDR3 sequence is 18 residues long. J gave up 0 bases and V 5 bases, and 11 bases lay outside the gene matches. The CDR3 nucleotides read TGTGCCAGCAGTTCGGGACAGGGAAATACTGCAACTAATGAAAAACTGTTTTTT. As protein: CASSSGQGNTATNEKLFF.

V usage is TRBV19 and J usage is TRBJ2-5; 7 positions match TRBD2. Unmatched junction bases numbered 0, after V lost 3 bases and J lost 2 bases. The CDR3 length is 13 residues. Germline CDR1 and CDR2: LNHDA and SQIVND (reference sequence). The CDR3 bases are TGTGCCAGTAGTATGGGACTACAAGAGACCCAGTACTTC. It codes for CASSMGLQETQYF.

This rearrangement joins TRBV5-8 to TRBJ2-7; TRBD2 aligns across 8 bases. CDR1 and CDR2 (germline): SGHTS, YDEGEE. J was trimmed by 7 bases and V by 2 bases; bases with no gene match: 8. The CDR3 is made up of 14 amino acids. The CDR3 region is CASSFRTSHGEQYV. Written as DNA, the CDR3 is TGTGCCAGCAGCTTTAGGACTAGCCACGGGGAGCAGTACGTC.

DNA of the CDR3: TGTGCCAGCATGAAAGGGACAGGAAATGAAAAACTGTTTTTT. Its protein is CASMKGTGNEKLFF. The V gene is TRBV2, the J gene TRBJ1-4; 8 nucleotides line up with TRBD1. This CDR3 spans 14 amino acids. The germline gives CDR1 SNHLY, CDR2 FYNNEI. Trimming cost V 7 bases and J 5 bases; bases outside gene matches: 6.

The J gene is TRBJ1-6, the V gene TRBV11-3, with 7 bases identical to TRBD1. Germline V gene lookup returns CDR1 SGHNT and CDR2 YENEEA. The CDR3 is 14 residues long. Trimming at V came to 2 bases and at J to 7 bases, leaving 2 bases not matched to a gene. The CDR3 region has the DNA TGTGCCAGCAGCTTAATGGGACAGAATTCACCCCTCCACTTT. This codes for CASSLMGQNSPLHF.

This chain uses TRBV7-8 with TRBJ1-5; D remains unclear. From germline, CDR1 is SGHVS and CDR2 FQNEAQ. This CDR3 has 14 residues. V was clipped by 1 base and J by 5 bases, with 9 bases between them. In nucleotides, the CDR3 is TGTGCCAGCAGCTTAGTATCCTTTGATCAGCCCCAGCATTTT. Translating gives CASSLVSFDQPQHF.